One and the same sample provided the 19 T cell receptor beta chains below, sequenced in a study of Ad26.COV2.S vaccination and SARS-CoV-2 variants. Treatment noted: around 19 received Ad26.COV2.S at low or high dose, single or two shots; about 5 received placebo; per-sample allocation not given. Samples were taken on day 63 after the first vaccine or placebo injection. Measured with immunoSEQ multiplex PCR; TCRdb has only the in-frame clones, and not every one. The table records hundreds of thousands of clones, about 87% of them present only once. Sequenced here: peripheral blood, sampled in a trial of Ad26.COV2.S vaccine versus placebo. Source of these receptors: a person between 18 and 65 years old who received the Ad26.COV2.S COVID-19 vaccine or a placebo.

V is TRBV29-1 and J is TRBJ2-5; D might be TRBD1 (6 bases). The CDR3 runs 12 residues. V was shortened by 4 bases and J by 5 bases, with 11 bases between the two germline ends. From germline, CDR1 is SQVTM and CDR2 ANQGSEA. CDR3 bases: TGCAGCGTTGTACAGGGTGCGGAGACCCAGTACTTC. Amino acid sequence: CSVVQGAETQYF.

In its sample, this clone was seen once. The V gene is TRBV29-1, the J gene TRBJ1-1; D remains ambiguous. V lost 5 bases to trimming and J lost 1 base, with 14 bases between them. CDR1 and CDR2 (germline): SQVTM, ANQGSEA. This CDR3 region has 14 residues. Here the CDR3 reads CSVTAFFRNTEAFF. In DNA form, the CDR3 reads TGCAGCGTTACCGCCTTCTTTAGGAACACTGAAGCTTTCTTT.

The genes are TRBV7-9 and TRBJ1-4; D unclear. This CDR3 region has 14 residues. Trimming cost V 5 bases and J 2 bases, with 9 bases left between them. Per the germline V gene, CDR1 is SEHNR and CDR2 is FQNEAQ (reference sequence). The CDR3 spells CASSPLSTNEKLFF. CDR3 bases: TGTGCCAGCAGCCCTCTTTCGACTAATGAAAAACTGTTTTTT.

The CDR3 DNA reads as TGTGCCAGCAGCCACAGGGGTGGCTACACCTTC. Protein: CASSHRGGYTF. V is TRBV3-1 (or the pseudogene TRBV3-2) and J is TRBJ1-2; TRBD1 might be the D (6 bases). Germline V gene sequence: CDR1 LGHDT, CDR2 YNNKEL (reference sequence). The V gene lost 3 bases and the J gene lost 7 bases, with 6 bases spanning the gap. The CDR3 has 11 amino acids.

This clone came up many times. This sequence joins TRBV4-3 and TRBJ2-3; 12 bases are shared with TRBD1. This CDR3 has 14 residues. The trim removed 8 bases at V and 4 bases at J, leaving 4 bases unmatched. CDR1 and CDR2 (germline): LGHNA, YSLEER. The DNA of the CDR3 is TGCGCCAGCGGCGGGACAGGGGGCCCAGATACGCAGTATTTT. It encodes CASGGTGGPDTQYF.

This chain connects TRBV5-4 to TRBJ2-3, with 16 bases matching TRBD2. CDR1 SGHNT and CDR2 YYREEE come from the germline V gene (reference sequence). The junction had 9 bases not matched to a gene; V was cut back by 3 bases and J by 5 bases. The CDR3 loop spans 18 amino acids. The CDR3 here is CASSSLGTSGRVGDTQYF. CDR3 in DNA: TGTGCCAGCAGCTCACTTGGGACTAGCGGGAGGGTGGGAGATACGCAGTATTTT.

The chain is built from TRBV27 and TRBJ1-5, with TRBD1 matching over 8 bases. The CDR3 is 15 amino acids. Germline trimming cut 5 bases from V and 4 bases from J; bases unmatched to any gene: 7. Germline V CDR1 and CDR2: MNHEY, SMNVEV (reference sequence). The CDR3 is CASSPLTGENQPQHF. For the CDR3, the DNA is TGTGCCAGCAGTCCGCTGACAGGGGAGAATCAGCCCCAGCATTTT.

The rearrangement joins TRBV7-7 to TRBJ2-7; D remains unclear. Trimming removed 4 bases from V and 6 bases from J, with 13 bases in between. CDR3 length: 13 amino acids. Per the germline V gene, CDR1 is SSHAT and CDR2 is FNYEAQ (reference sequence). As DNA, the CDR3 is TGTGCCAGCAGCTCCGGCCCAGGCGGCGAGCAGTACTTC. It encodes CASSSGPGGEQYF. The full variable domain, its missing parts supplied by reference TRBV7-7 and TRBJ2-7, is GAGVSQSPRYKVTKRGQDVTLRCDPISSHATLYWYQQALGQGPEFLTYFNYEAQPDKSGLPSDRFSAERPEGSISTLTIQRTEQRDSAMYRCASSSGPGGEQYFGPGTRLTVT.

The V and J genes are TRBV28 and TRBJ2-5; TRBD2 is a possible D gene (6 bases). The CDR3 contains 16 residues. Germline V gene data show CDR1 as MDHEN and CDR2 as SYDVKM. V dropped 4 bases and J dropped 0 bases, with 15 bases sitting between them. The CDR3 nucleotides read TGTGCCAGCAGTTCCCCGCGGCGGGGATACCAAGAGACCCAGTACTTC. Protein: CASSSPRRGYQETQYF.

This chain joins TRBV27 and TRBJ1-6; D gene unclear. The CDR3 consists of 15 residues. The ends were cut back, 2 bases at V and 3 bases at J, with 8 bases in the middle. Per germline, CDR1 MNHEY and CDR2 SMNVEV (reference sequence). The chain's CDR3 is CASSLAVDYNSPLHF. In DNA form, the CDR3 reads TGTGCCAGCAGTTTAGCAGTCGACTATAATTCACCCCTCCACTTT.

The chain uses TRBV6-2 or TRBV6-3 and TRBJ1-5; 8 nucleotides agree with TRBD1. The V gene end was trimmed by 5 bases and the J gene end by 5 bases; junction bases not matched to a gene: 8. CDR3 length: 15 residues. Germline assignment: CDR1 MNHEY and CDR2 SVGEGT. The chain's CDR3 is CASSLTGDPYQPQHF. CDR3 nucleotide sequence: TGTGCCAGCAGTCTGACAGGGGATCCCTATCAGCCCCAGCATTTT.

The chain has TRBV3-1 (or the pseudogene TRBV3-2) and TRBJ1-6, with D possibly matching TRBD1 (5 bases). Looked up from germline, CDR1 is LGHDT and CDR2 is YNNKEL (reference sequence). V was shortened by 5 bases and J by 3 bases, with 14 bases between the two germline ends. CDR3 length: 16 residues. CDR3 sequence: CASSAARQFYNSPLHF. The CDR3 region has the DNA TGTGCCAGCAGCGCGGCCCGACAGTTCTATAATTCACCCCTCCACTTT.

The chain has TRBV5-5 and TRBJ1-5; 9 nucleotides match TRBD1. Germline V gives CDR1 SGHKS, CDR2 YYEKEE (reference sequence). The CDR3 has 16 residues. V lost 4 bases to trimming and J lost 1 base; unmatched junction nucleotides: 6. The CDR3 spells CASSLAGTGSNQPQHF. The CDR3 DNA reads TGTGCCAGCAGCCTCGCCGGGACAGGGAGCAATCAGCCCCAGCATTTT.

The chain recombines TRBV11-3 with TRBJ2-7; TRBD1 is a possible D gene (6 bases). V lost 2 bases and J 6 bases, leaving 20 bases between the germline ends. The CDR3 has 16 amino acids. Per the germline V gene, CDR1 is SGHNT and CDR2 is YENEEA. The CDR3 sequence: CASSLSGVLAFTEQYF. The CDR3 coding sequence is TGTGCCAGCAGCTTATCAGGGGTATTGGCGTTCACCGAGCAGTACTTC.

CDR3 protein: CASSLYVARVNTEAFF. CDR3 coding DNA: TGTGCCAGCAGCTTATATGTGGCGCGGGTGAACACTGAAGCTTTCTTT. The chain recombines TRBV7-2 with TRBJ1-1; D gene unclear. V was pared by 2 bases and J by 0 bases, with 13 bases between. Germline CDR1 is SGHTA and CDR2 is FQGNSA. The CDR3 runs 16 residues.

The chain couples TRBV10-3 to TRBJ1-1; D is unclear. The CDR3 length is 13 residues. The germline gives CDR1 ENHRY, CDR2 SYGVKD. The germline V and J ends were trimmed by 0 bases and 7 bases, with 9 bases remaining between them. The CDR3 reads CAISESKGFEAFF. Here the CDR3 DNA reads TGTGCCATCAGTGAGTCGAAGGGATTTGAAGCTTTCTTT.

The gene calls are TRBV5-8 and TRBJ1-5; D is undetermined. The CDR3 is 13 amino acids. Trimming removed 4 bases at V and 10 bases at J, with 15 bases between. In germline, CDR1 is SGHTS, CDR2 YDEGEE. The CDR3 coding sequence is TGTGCCAGCAGCCTGACCCGCTGGGGACCCCAGCATTTT. The encoded protein is CASSLTRWGPQHF.

The V gene is TRBV3-1 (or the pseudogene TRBV3-2), the J gene TRBJ2-5; D is perhaps TRBD2 (5 bases). Trimming shortened V by 1 base and J by 3 bases, and 9 bases separated the two germline ends. Germline CDR1 LGHDT, CDR2 YNNKEL (reference sequence). The CDR3 length is 14 residues. CDR3 DNA: TGTGCCAGCAGCCAAGGTGGAGGAGAAGAGACCCAGTACTTC. It is translated as CASSQGGGEETQYF.

DNA of the CDR3: TGTGCCTGGAGTGTTTACGAGGGCTTTGGTGATGGCTACACCTTC. It encodes CAWSVYEGFGDGYTF. J is TRBJ1-2 and V is TRBV30, with unresolved D. V was cut by 0 bases and J by 6 bases, with 17 bases left in between. Germline V gives CDR1 GTSNPN, CDR2 SVGIG (reference sequence). The CDR3 loop spans 15 amino acids.